This passage covers 8 T cell receptor beta chains from one sample sequenced in a study of glioma-infiltrating T cells. The iRepertoire nested amplicon-rescue multiplex PCR amplified TCR alpha and beta CDR3s from RNA. TCRdb processed the multiplex PCR reads anew with MiXCR; each CDR3 protein has one entry. The table lists more than 350,000 distinct CDR3 sequences, less than 50% of them singletons, with about 11% in the top ten. The sequencing sample was made of glioma tissue, nonneoplastic brain tissue, or PBMCs (not recorded which). The receptors were sampled from a human donor with low-grade glioma or glioblastoma, undergoing nonglioma brain surgery, or in good health (not recorded which).

V is TRBV10-3 and J is TRBJ2-1; 9 bases are shared with TRBD2. In germline, CDR1 is ENHRY, CDR2 SYGVKD. CDR3 length: 15 amino acids. With 0 bases clipped from V and 9 bases from J, the junction kept 6 bases outside the gene matches. The CDR3, as DNA: TGTGCCATCAGTGAGTCGCTTAGCGGGAGTACTGAGCAGTTCTTC. Translated: CAISESLSGSTEQFF.

The V call is TRBV30, the J call TRBJ2-1; D could derive from TRBD1 or TRBD2 (5 bases each). Germline loops: CDR1 GTSNPN, CDR2 SVGIG (reference sequence). The length of the CDR3 is 12 residues. V was cut by 1 base and J by 9 bases, with 10 bases left in between. CDR3 nucleotide sequence: TGTGCCTGGAGTGCCGGGGCTGCTGAGCAGTTCTTC. It yields the protein CAWSAGAAEQFF. Using reference TRBV30 and TRBJ2-1 for the parts outside the CDR3, the full variable domain is SQTIHQWPATLVQPVGSPLSLECTVEGTSNPNLYWYRQAAGRGLQLLFYSVGIGQISSEVPQNLSASRPQDRQFILSSKKLLLSDSGFYLCAWSAGAAEQFFGPGTRLTVL.

This clonotype has ten or more counts. The chain recombines TRBV27 with TRBJ2-7; D unclear. CDR1 and CDR2 from the germline V gene are MNHEY and SMNVEV (reference sequence). Trimming took off 0 bases at V and 1 base at J, with 10 bases between the two ends. There are 15 residues in the CDR3. The CDR3 DNA reads as TGTGCCAGCAGTTTATCGGGCTTGGGGTCCTACGAGCAGTACTTC. Translated, it gives CASSLSGLGSYEQYF.

V gene TRBV18 combines with J gene TRBJ1-1; D is unclear. Germline CDR1 and CDR2: KGHSH and LQKENI. V lost 2 bases, J lost 1 base, and 11 bases lay in between. The CDR3 loop spans 15 amino acids. CDR3 DNA: TGTGCCAGCTCACCAATGAGTCTACCGAACACTGAAGCTTTCTTT. Protein: CASSPMSLPNTEAFF.

This clonotype turned up a few times. This chain connects TRBV4-1 to TRBJ2-3; 7 bases are shared with TRBD2. After removal of 1 base from V and 6 bases from J, the junction contained 7 bases not matched to a gene. The CDR3 has 15 residues. Looked up from germline, CDR1 is MGHRA and CDR2 is YSYEKL. As DNA, the CDR3 is TGCGCCAGCAGCCAAGCTAGCGGTTTGGGGGATACGCAGTATTTT. This translates into CASSQASGLGDTQYF.

The table lists this clonotype with a few counts. The chain is built from TRBV24-1 and TRBJ2-1, with 7 bases aligning to TRBD1. Per the germline V gene, CDR1 is KGHDR and CDR2 is SFDVKD. Germline trimming cut 4 bases from V and 2 bases from J; bases unmatched to any gene: 7. The CDR3 covers 16 residues. The CDR3 sequence: CATSDTGAGAYNEQFF. CDR3 DNA: TGTGCCACCAGTGACACAGGGGCTGGTGCCTACAATGAGCAGTTCTTC.

This clonotype was detected only a few times. J is TRBJ2-7 and V is TRBV25-1; TRBD2 aligns across 12 bases. V lost 2 bases to trimming and J lost 4 bases; unmatched junction nucleotides: 3. Germline loops: CDR1 MGHDK, CDR2 SYGVNS. CDR3 size: 15 residues. The CDR3, as DNA: TGTGCCAGCAGTGAACCGACTAGCGGGAGATACGAGCAGTACTTC. This encodes CASSEPTSGRYEQYF.

This clonotype has just one count. This could be a read error, since a much larger clone is one nucleotide away. The chain has TRBV6-2 or TRBV6-3 and TRBJ2-1; 10 nucleotides agree with TRBD1. Germline lookup yields CDR1 MNHEY and CDR2 SVGEGT. Unmatched junction bases numbered 12, after V lost 3 bases and J lost 13 bases. CDR3 length equals 15 residues. The CDR3 loop reads CASSYRQGALETQFF. The CDR3 DNA follows: TGTGCCAGCAGTTATCGACAGGGGGCCTTAGAGACCCAGTTCTTC.